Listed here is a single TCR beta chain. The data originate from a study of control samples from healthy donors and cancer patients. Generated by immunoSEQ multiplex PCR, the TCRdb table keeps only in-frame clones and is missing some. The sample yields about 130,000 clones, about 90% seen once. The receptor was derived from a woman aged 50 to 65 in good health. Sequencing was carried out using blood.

This chain's CDR3 is CASSFPAGGNTEAFF. The CDR3 DNA sequence: TGTGCCAGCAGTTTTCCGGCAGGGGGGAACACTGAAGCTTTCTTT. V and J are TRBV28 and TRBJ1-1, with TRBD1 matching 7 bases. Germline V gene lookup returns CDR1 MDHEN and CDR2 SYDVKM. This CDR3 is built from 15 residues. V trimming: 3 bases; J trimming: 1 base; junction bases outside the gene matches: 5.